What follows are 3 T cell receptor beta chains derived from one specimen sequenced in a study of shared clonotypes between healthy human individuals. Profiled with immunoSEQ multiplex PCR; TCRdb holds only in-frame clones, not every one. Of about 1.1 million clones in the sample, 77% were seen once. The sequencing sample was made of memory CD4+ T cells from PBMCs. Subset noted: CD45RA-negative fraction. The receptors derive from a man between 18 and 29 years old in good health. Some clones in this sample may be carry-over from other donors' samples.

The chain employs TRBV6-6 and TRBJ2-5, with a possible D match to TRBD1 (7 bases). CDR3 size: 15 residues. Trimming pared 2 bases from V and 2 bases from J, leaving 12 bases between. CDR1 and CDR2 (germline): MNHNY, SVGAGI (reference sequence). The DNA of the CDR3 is TGTGCCAGCAGTTACGCGGGACAGTTTCAAGAGACCCAGTACTTC. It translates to CASSYAGQFQETQYF.

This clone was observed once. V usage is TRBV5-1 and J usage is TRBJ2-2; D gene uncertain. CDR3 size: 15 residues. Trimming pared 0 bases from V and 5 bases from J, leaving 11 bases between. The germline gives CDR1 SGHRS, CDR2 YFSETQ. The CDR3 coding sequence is TGCGCCAGCAGCTTGGATTTGTGGGCGACCGGGGAGCTGTTTTTT. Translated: CASSLDLWATGELFF.

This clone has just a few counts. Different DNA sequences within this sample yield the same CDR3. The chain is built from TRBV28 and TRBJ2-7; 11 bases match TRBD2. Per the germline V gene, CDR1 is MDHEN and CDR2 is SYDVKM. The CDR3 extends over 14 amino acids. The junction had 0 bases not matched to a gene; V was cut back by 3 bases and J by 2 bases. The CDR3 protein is CASSLTSGAYEQYF. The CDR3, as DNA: TGTGCCAGCAGTTTGACTAGCGGGGCCTACGAGCAGTACTTC.